This T cell receptor beta chain was recovered during a study of shared clonotypes between healthy human individuals. Overall study results and limits: Memory subsets generally showed smaller estimated richness than naive subsets did. Generation probabilities were higher for clonotypes shared across all four sorted-subset donors than for unshared ones.

The germline V and J ends were trimmed by 5 bases and 1 base, with 8 bases remaining between them. The germline gives CDR1 PRHDT, CDR2 FYEKMQ (reference sequence). The CDR3 has 14 residues. On sorted subsets, replicate PCRs used 150 to 250 ng DNA, or some 27,000 T cell genomes. Sequenced by immunoSEQ multiplex PCR; TCRdb stores in-frame clones only, minus some. Among hundreds of thousands of clones listed, 90% to 97% were seen once. CD45RO-negative, CCR7-selected cells formed the naive CD8 fraction, which excluded terminally differentiated effector memory CD45RA+ cells. Comment on this clone: Its specificity is not known.

The V call is TRBV13, the J call TRBJ2-2, with D maybe TRBD1 (5 bases). The sequence was obtained from a woman younger than 45 in good health. The sample consisted of naive CD8+ T cells sorted from blood. CDR3 region: CASSPGQNTGELFF. The CDR3 coding sequence is TGTGCCAGCAGCCCCGGACAGAACACCGGGGAGCTGTTTTTT.